The 8 T cell receptor beta chains below all came from one sample that was sequenced in a study of immune cell composition in non-small cell lung cancer. Data came from immunoSEQ multiplex PCR; TCRdb stores just in-frame clones and leaves some out. This sample has 10,000 or so clones, with roughly 76% found just once. The sequenced material came from lung tumor tissue. The source is a human donor with non-small cell lung cancer.

V gene TRBV28 combines with J gene TRBJ1-5; 8 bases align to TRBD1. The CDR3 contains 17 residues. The junction had 11 bases not matched to a gene; V was cut back by 2 bases and J by 5 bases. Germline assignment: CDR1 MDHEN and CDR2 SYDVKM. This CDR3 reads CASSLNIGTGFYQPQHF. In nucleotides, the CDR3 is TGTGCCAGCAGTTTAAATATTGGGACAGGATTTTATCAGCCCCAGCATTTT.

The chain is built from TRBV5-1 and TRBJ1-1; 10 positions match TRBD1. Germline V gene data show CDR1 as SGHRS and CDR2 as YFSETQ. The CDR3 length is 13 residues. V trimming: 2 bases; J trimming: 7 bases; junction bases outside the gene matches: 2. The CDR3: CASSLRDRGEAFF. The CDR3 DNA is TGCGCCAGCAGCTTAAGGGACAGGGGTGAAGCTTTCTTT.

The chain is built from TRBV6-1 and TRBJ1-1; TRBD1 is a possible D gene (6 bases). With 6 bases removed from V and 7 bases from J, the gap between germline ends came to 18 bases. CDR3 length equals 14 residues. CDR1 and CDR2 (germline): MNHNS, SASEGT. CDR3 protein: CASRSNRDYREAFF. CDR3 bases: TGTGCCAGCAGATCCAACAGGGATTATCGTGAAGCTTTCTTT.

The genes are TRBV7-2 and TRBJ1-2, with TRBD1 identical over 7 bases. The ends lost 1 base at V and 7 bases at J; junction bases unmatched: 15. The CDR3 runs 17 residues. Germline V gene data show CDR1 as SGHTA and CDR2 as FQGNSA. CDR3 sequence reads: CASSLDRGGGIKSGYTF. The CDR3 bases are TGTGCCAGCAGCTTAGACCGAGGAGGGGGCATTAAAAGTGGCTACACCTTC. The whole variable domain, remainder taken from reference TRBV7-2 and TRBJ1-2, is GAGVSQSPSNKVTEKGKDVELRCDPISGHTALYWYRQSLGQGLEFLIYFQGNSAPDKSGLPSDRFSAERTGGSVSTLTIQRTQQEDSAVYLCASSLDRGGGIKSGYTFGSGTRLTVV.

The chain is built from TRBV5-4 and TRBJ2-1, with 9 bases aligning to TRBD1. The CDR3 totals 17 residues. Germline CDR1 reads SGHNT; CDR2 reads YYREEE (reference sequence). V trimming: 4 bases; J trimming: 6 bases; junction bases outside the gene matches: 14. CDR3 amino acids: CASSHGGGTGIGNEQFF. The CDR3 DNA reads as TGTGCCAGCAGCCACGGAGGAGGGACAGGGATCGGCAATGAGCAGTTCTTC.

CDR3 sequence reads: CASNGTGSSYSYEQYF. The CDR3 DNA reads TGTGCCAGCAACGGGACAGGGTCTTCTTATTCCTACGAGCAGTACTTC. The rearrangement joins TRBV21-1 to TRBJ2-7; the D call in the table, TRBD1, was not verified against the DNA. TRBV21-1 is assigned pseudogene status. This CDR3 is built from 16 residues.

CDR3 DNA: TGTGCCAGCAGGACAGGTGCAGCAGAGACCCAGTACTTC. It is translated as CASRTGAAETQYF. J is TRBJ2-5 and V is TRBV6-6, with D possibly TRBD1 on 6 matching bases. This CDR3 comprises 13 residues. The V gene's germline CDR1 is MNHNY and CDR2 SVGAGI (reference sequence). The germline V and J ends were trimmed by 6 bases and 4 bases, with 12 bases remaining between them.

The chain uses TRBV7-3 and TRBJ2-7, with 11 bases lining up with TRBD2. The germline gives CDR1 SGHTA, CDR2 FQGTGA. V dropped 0 bases and J dropped 0; count of bases not matched to a gene: 4. This CDR3 region has 17 residues. The CDR3 loop reads CASSLTGLAGSSYEQYF. The CDR3 nucleotides read TGTGCCAGCAGCTTAACAGGACTAGCGGGTTCCTCCTACGAGCAGTACTTC.